This T cell receptor (beta chain) came from a study of T cell responses to AZD1222 COVID-19 vaccine. Whole-study findings and limits: Spike-specific TCR depth and breadth grew after two AZD1222 doses. Repertoire samples came only from after the peak T cell response.

This clone was seen more than once but under ten times. No antigen is known for it. Method: immunoSEQ multiplex PCR; TCRdb's copy keeps in-frame clones and lacks some. This sample yields about 76,000 clones, of which around three quarters are seen a single time; about 25% belongs to the top ten. This CDR3 region has 13 residues. Germline V lookup: CDR1 SNHLY, CDR2 FYNNEI. V lost 6 bases and J lost 4, with 12 bases in between. This sequence originates from an adult who received the MenACWY meningococcal vaccine as a control. The material was peripheral blood, obtained 28 days after the second dose of the MenACWY control vaccine. The rearrangement uses TRBV2 and TRBJ1-2; D might be TRBD1 (6 bases). The CDR3 sequence is CASRVSGAYGYTF. Written as DNA, the CDR3 is TGTGCCAGCAGGGTTTCAGGGGCCTATGGCTACACCTTC.